Following are 23 T cell receptor beta chains from one sample sequenced in a study of T cell clonotyping in hematopoietic cell transplantation. Assay: immunoSEQ multiplex PCR; the TCRdb copy retains only in-frame clones and omits some. Among fewer than 80,000 clones listed, over 90% were seen once. The sample taken for sequencing was peripheral blood mononuclear cells. The source is a middle-aged man in good health. Some clones in this sample may be carry-over from other donors' samples.

Only one count was recorded for this clone. The V call is TRBV9, the J call TRBJ2-7; D not certain. Germline V CDR1 and CDR2: SGDLS, YYNGEE. The CDR3 is 13 amino acids. Deletions cut 0 bases from V and 1 base from J, with 5 bases between. CDR3 residues: CASSVEASYEQYF. CDR3 in DNA: TGTGCCAGCAGCGTAGAAGCGTCCTACGAGCAGTACTTC.

The chain combines TRBV2 with TRBJ1-1, with D possibly matching TRBD1 (6 bases). V was cut by 2 bases and J by 1 base, with 17 bases left in between. This CDR3 has 17 amino acids. Germline V gene lookup returns CDR1 SNHLY and CDR2 FYNNEI. DNA of the CDR3: TGTGCCAGCAGTGAAATTACTCAGGGGTTGGGGAACACTGAAGCTTTCTTT. Encoded protein: CASSEITQGLGNTEAFF.

This clone was counted once. The chain is built from TRBV28 and TRBJ2-5, with 9 bases fitting TRBD1. Germline loops: CDR1 MDHEN, CDR2 SYDVKM. V trimming: 11 bases; J trimming: 7 bases; junction bases outside the gene matches: 17. CDR3 length: 15 amino acids. DNA for the CDR3: TGTGCCGCGATGGGGGCGGGACAGGGAATAGGGACCCAGTACTTC. Residues: CAAMGAGQGIGTQYF.

This clone was counted once. CDR3 region: CASSLGQGHEKLFF. The CDR3 region has the DNA TGTGCCAGCAGCTTGGGACAGGGTCATGAAAAACTGTTTTTT. The V and J genes are TRBV5-8 and TRBJ1-4, with TRBD1 matching over 7 bases. Germline CDR1 SGHTS, CDR2 YDEGEE. The CDR3 length is 14 residues. V was clipped by 0 bases and J by 6 bases; unmatched bases: 2.

CDR3: CASSYSSITGELFF. CDR3 DNA: TGTGCCAGCAGTTACTCATCCATTACCGGGGAGCTGTTTTTT. The chain uses TRBV6-5 and TRBJ2-2, with D hard to call. The CDR3 has 14 amino acids. The V end was cut by 0 bases, the J end by 5 bases, with 7 bases between. Germline CDR1 and CDR2: MNHEY and SVGAGI.

The J gene is TRBJ2-7, the V gene TRBV5-1; no clear D gene. CDR3 length: 14 amino acids. Germline V gene sequence: CDR1 SGHRS, CDR2 YFSETQ. V lost 0 bases, J lost 0 bases, and 7 bases lay in between. CDR3 loop: CASSLDGPSYEQYF. CDR3 nucleotides: TGCGCCAGCAGCTTGGACGGTCCCTCCTACGAGCAGTACTTC.

This chain connects TRBV6-1 to TRBJ1-2; D gene ambiguous. Trimming pared 1 base from V and 4 bases from J, leaving 10 bases between. The CDR3 totals 14 residues. In germline, CDR1 is MNHNS, CDR2 SASEGT. This chain's CDR3 is CASSEGTASYGYTF. CDR3 sequence (DNA): TGTGCCAGCAGTGAAGGCACGGCCAGCTATGGCTACACCTTC.

This chain uses TRBV25-1 with TRBJ1-4; unclear D gene. Germline V CDR1 and CDR2: MGHDK, SYGVNS. V lost 2 bases and J lost 3, with 7 bases in between. The CDR3 loop spans 14 amino acids. CDR3 residues: CASSERQSNEKLFF. In nucleotides, the CDR3 is TGTGCCAGCAGTGAAAGGCAGTCTAATGAAAAACTGTTTTTT.

The chain carries TRBV6-6 and TRBJ1-5; possible D gene TRBD1, 5 bases. The V gene lost 7 bases and the J gene lost 4 bases, with 17 bases spanning the gap. The CDR3 contains 15 residues. Germline V gene lookup returns CDR1 MNHNY and CDR2 SVGAGI (reference sequence). CDR3 protein: CASTEWGERNQPQHF. CDR3 coding DNA: TGTGCCAGCACTGAATGGGGGGAGCGGAATCAGCCCCAGCATTTT.

The chain joins TRBV27 to TRBJ1-6, with 9 positions matching TRBD1. The germline V gene encodes CDR1 MNHEY and CDR2 SMNVEV (reference sequence). The ends lost 8 bases at V and 5 bases at J; junction bases unmatched: 4. The CDR3 loop spans 14 amino acids. The CDR3 coding sequence is TGTGCCAGCCCAGGGACAGGGAATAATTCACCCCTCCACTTT. Translating it yields CASPGTGNNSPLHF.

V is TRBV29-1 and J is TRBJ2-1, with TRBD2 matching over 8 bases. The V gene end was trimmed by 4 bases and the J gene end by 5 bases; junction bases not matched to a gene: 10. The germline CDR1 and CDR2 sequences are SQVTM and ANQGSEA. The length of the CDR3 is 15 residues. This CDR3 is CSVAPGTSLDNEQFF. The CDR3 nucleotides read TGCAGCGTTGCGCCCGGGACTAGTTTAGACAATGAGCAGTTCTTC.

V gene TRBV27 combines with J gene TRBJ1-6; no clear D gene. The CDR3 loop spans 15 amino acids. Germline values: CDR1 MNHEY, CDR2 SMNVEV (reference sequence). Trimming removed 5 bases at V and 5 bases at J, with 13 bases between. Here the CDR3 reads CASSTDRFNNSPLHF. In DNA, the CDR3 is TGTGCCAGCAGTACCGATCGCTTCAATAATTCACCCCTCCACTTT.

V gene TRBV5-6 combines with J gene TRBJ2-7, with 8 bases aligning to TRBD2. This CDR3 has 14 residues. CDR1 and CDR2 (germline): SGHDT, YYEEEE. V was pared by 1 base and J by 7 bases, with 7 bases of the junction left unmatched. DNA for the CDR3: TGTGCCAGCAGCTTGCTGGCGGGGGGTTGGGAGCAGTACTTC. Translation gives CASSLLAGGWEQYF.

This rearrangement joins TRBV19 to TRBJ1-2, with 9 positions matching TRBD1. Germline values: CDR1 LNHDA, CDR2 SQIVND (reference sequence). This CDR3 region has 15 residues. V lost 5 bases and J lost 3; bases outside the gene matches: 7. CDR3 sequence: CASSPGTGPYYGYTF. The DNA of the CDR3 is TGTGCCAGTAGTCCAGGGACAGGGCCCTACTATGGCTACACCTTC.

This chain uses TRBV6-5 with TRBJ2-7; tentatively, D is TRBD1 (6 bases). Germline assignment: CDR1 MNHEY and CDR2 SVGAGI. Trimming cost V 0 bases and J 5 bases, with 17 bases left between them. This CDR3 spans 16 amino acids. The CDR3: CASSYSLGQGIHEQYF. CDR3 coding DNA: TGTGCCAGCAGTTACTCGTTAGGGCAGGGGATCCACGAGCAGTACTTC.

The genes are TRBV4-3 and TRBJ2-1; 8 nucleotides match TRBD1. Germline V gene lookup returns CDR1 LGHNA and CDR2 YSLEER. The CDR3 spans 20 residues. The V segment lost 1 base and the J segment 0 bases; nucleotides outside the gene matches: 14. CDR3 amino acids: CASSQGQGTGFQSSYNEQFF. The CDR3 nucleotides are TGCGCCAGCAGCCAAGGACAGGGGACAGGATTCCAGAGCTCCTACAATGAGCAGTTCTTC.

The chain is built from TRBV5-1 and TRBJ2-7, with unresolved D. Germline assignment: CDR1 SGHRS and CDR2 YFSETQ. The V and J ends lost 4 bases and 4 bases respectively, with 12 bases between them. This CDR3 region has 13 residues. The CDR3 DNA follows: TGCGCCAGCAGCGACACCGGGCGGTACGAGCAGTACTTC. Translating gives CASSDTGRYEQYF.

This clone occurred once. This sequence joins TRBV10-3 and TRBJ2-2, with 9 nucleotides matching TRBD1. The CDR3 has 15 residues. J was trimmed by 5 bases and V by 4 bases; bases with no gene match: 5. The germline V gene encodes CDR1 ENHRY and CDR2 SYGVKD. CDR3 in amino acids: CAISGTGVETGELFF. The CDR3 bases are TGTGCCATCAGTGGGACAGGGGTGGAAACCGGGGAGCTGTTTTTT.

This chain uses TRBV11-2 with TRBJ2-7, with D uncertain. The CDR3 loop spans 12 amino acids. V was clipped by 0 bases and J by 6 bases, with 6 bases between them. The germline V gene encodes CDR1 SGHAT and CDR2 FQNNGV. In DNA form, the CDR3 reads TGTGCCAGCAGCTTAGACCGTCGCGAGCAGTACTTC. This translates into CASSLDRREQYF. The whole variable domain, filled in from reference TRBV11-2 and TRBJ2-7, reads EAGVAQSPRYKIIEKRQSVAFWCNPISGHATLYWYQQILGQGPKLLIQFQNNGVVDDSQLPKDRFSAERLKGVDSTLKIQPAKLEDSAVYLCASSLDRREQYFGPGTRLTVT.

The sample holds one count of this clone. The chain couples TRBV28 to TRBJ1-2; possibly TRBD1 for D (5 bases). The V end lost 7 bases, the J end lost 6 bases, and 18 bases lay between the germline ends. This CDR3 has 14 amino acids. From germline, CDR1 is MDHEN and CDR2 SYDVKM. The CDR3: CASTYLGATDGYTF. The DNA for the CDR3 is TGTGCCAGCACCTATCTCGGGGCAACGGATGGCTACACCTTC.

CDR3 nucleotide sequence: TGCAGCGTTGGGTCGTCCTTGAACACTGAAGCTTTCTTT. Its protein is CSVGSSLNTEAFF. The chain combines TRBV29-1 with TRBJ1-1; D not resolved. The germline V and J ends were trimmed by 4 bases and 0 bases, with 9 bases remaining between them. Germline CDR1 and CDR2: SQVTM and ANQGSEA. The CDR3 is made up of 13 amino acids.

The rearrangement joins TRBV6-6 to TRBJ2-7; 9 bases align to TRBD2. Looked up from germline, CDR1 is MNHNY and CDR2 is SVGAGI (reference sequence). This CDR3 is built from 15 residues. V lost 2 bases and J lost 3; bases outside the gene matches: 5. CDR3 region: CASSYRLAAYYEQYF. The CDR3 DNA reads TGTGCCAGCAGTTACAGACTAGCGGCTTACTACGAGCAGTACTTC.

The CDR3 here is CASSPTVRYF. CDR3 in DNA: TGTGCCAGCAGCCCGACTGTCCGATATTTT. The chain combines TRBV7-9 with TRBJ2-3; D remains unclear. V shed 5 bases and J shed 15 bases, with 12 bases lying between them. CDR3 length: 10 residues. Germline lookup yields CDR1 SEHNR and CDR2 FQNEAQ (reference sequence).